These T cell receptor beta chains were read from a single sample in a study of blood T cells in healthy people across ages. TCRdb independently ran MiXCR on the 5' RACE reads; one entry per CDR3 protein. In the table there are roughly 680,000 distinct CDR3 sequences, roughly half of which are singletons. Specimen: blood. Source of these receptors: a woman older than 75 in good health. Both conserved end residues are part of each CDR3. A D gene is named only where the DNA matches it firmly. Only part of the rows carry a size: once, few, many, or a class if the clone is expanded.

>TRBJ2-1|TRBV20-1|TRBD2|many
CSARASGNGNEQFF
TGCAGTGCTAGAGCTAGCGGGAACGGTAATGAGCAGTTCTTC
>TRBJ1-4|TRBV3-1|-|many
CASSQDPGPAEKLFF
TGTGCCAGCAGCCAAGACCCAGGACCGGCTGAAAAACTGTTTTTT
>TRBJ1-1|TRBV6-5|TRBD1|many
CASSPQGAPTEAFF
TGTGCCAGCAGCCCACAGGGGGCCCCAACTGAAGCTTTCTTT
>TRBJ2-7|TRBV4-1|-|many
CASSHKGNRIPSYEQYF
TGCGCCAGCAGCCATAAAGGTAACAGGATCCCCTCCTACGAGCAGTACTTC
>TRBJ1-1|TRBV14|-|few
CASSQKGAGWRTEAFF
TGTGCCAGCAGCCAAAAGGGTGCAGGGTGGCGCACTGAAGCTTTCTTT
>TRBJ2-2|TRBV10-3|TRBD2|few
CAISGTRGYSDTGELFF
TGTGCCATCAGTGGGACGCGGGGGTATAGTGACACCGGGGAGCTGTTTTTT
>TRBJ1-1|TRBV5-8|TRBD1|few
CASSFGQGTEAFF
TGTGCCAGCAGCTTCGGACAGGGGACTGAAGCTTTCTTT
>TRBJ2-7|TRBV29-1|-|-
CSVVEGYEQYF
TGCAGCGTTGTTGAGGGATACGAGCAGTACTTC
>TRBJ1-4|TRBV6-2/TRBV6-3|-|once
CASSQRFDEGGPATNEKLFF
TGTGCCAGCAGTCAACGTTTTGATGAGGGGGGACCCGCAACTAATGAAAAACTGTTTTTT
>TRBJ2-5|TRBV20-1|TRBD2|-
CSAPGTSGSRKTQYF
TGCAGTGCTCCAGGGACTAGCGGGTCGCGAAAGACCCAGTACTTC
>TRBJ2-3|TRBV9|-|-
CASSVASGEYAYF
TGTGCCAGCAGCGTAGCTTCAGGTGAATACGCGTATTTT
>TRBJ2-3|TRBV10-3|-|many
CAIGSDTQYF
TGTGCCATCGGCTCGGATACGCAGTATTTT
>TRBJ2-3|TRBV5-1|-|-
CASSLDGAVGTDTQYF
TGCGCCAGCAGCTTGGACGGGGCGGTCGGCACAGATACGCAGTATTTT
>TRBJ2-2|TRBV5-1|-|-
CASSLNHGDTGELFF
TGCGCCAGCAGCTTGAACCACGGTGACACCGGGGAGCTGTTTTTT